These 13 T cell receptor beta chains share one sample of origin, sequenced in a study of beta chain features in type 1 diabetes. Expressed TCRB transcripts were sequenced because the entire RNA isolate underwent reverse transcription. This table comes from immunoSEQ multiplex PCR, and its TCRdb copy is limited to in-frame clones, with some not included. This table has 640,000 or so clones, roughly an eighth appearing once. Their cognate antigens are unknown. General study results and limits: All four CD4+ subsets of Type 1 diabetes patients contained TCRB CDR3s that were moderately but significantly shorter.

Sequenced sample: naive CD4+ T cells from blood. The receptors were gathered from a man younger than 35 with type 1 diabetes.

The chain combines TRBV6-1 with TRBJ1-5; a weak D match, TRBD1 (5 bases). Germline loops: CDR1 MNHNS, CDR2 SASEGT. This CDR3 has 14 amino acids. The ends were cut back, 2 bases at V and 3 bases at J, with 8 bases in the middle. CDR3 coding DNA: TGTGCCAGCAGTGAATCAGGGCCCAATCAGCCCCAGCATTTT. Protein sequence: CASSESGPNQPQHF.

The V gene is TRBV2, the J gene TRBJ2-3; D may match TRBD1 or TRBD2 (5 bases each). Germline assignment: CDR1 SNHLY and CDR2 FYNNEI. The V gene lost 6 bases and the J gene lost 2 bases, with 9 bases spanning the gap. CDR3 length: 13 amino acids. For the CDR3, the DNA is TGTGCCAGCAGCAGGGAGTCCACAGATACGCAGTATTTT. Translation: CASSRESTDTQYF. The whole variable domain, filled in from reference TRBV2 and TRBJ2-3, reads EPEVTQTPSHQVTQMGQEVILRCVPISNHLYFYWYRQILGQKVEFLVSFYNNEISEKSEIFDDQFSVERPDGSNFTLKIRSTKLEDSAMYFCASSRESTDTQYFGPGTRLTVL.

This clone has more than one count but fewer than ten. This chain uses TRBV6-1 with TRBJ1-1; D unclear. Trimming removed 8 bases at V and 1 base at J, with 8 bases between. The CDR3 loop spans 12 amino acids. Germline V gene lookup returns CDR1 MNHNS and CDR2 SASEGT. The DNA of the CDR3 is TGTGCCAGCGGAGATAGGAACACTGAAGCTTTCTTT. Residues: CASGDRNTEAFF.

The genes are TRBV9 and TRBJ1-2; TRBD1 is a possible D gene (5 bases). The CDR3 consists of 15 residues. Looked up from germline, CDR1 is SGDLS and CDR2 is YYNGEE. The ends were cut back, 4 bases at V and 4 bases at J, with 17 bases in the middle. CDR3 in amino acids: CASSTGTSDSYGYTF. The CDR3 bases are TGTGCCAGCAGCACGGGGACTAGCGATAGCTATGGCTACACCTTC.

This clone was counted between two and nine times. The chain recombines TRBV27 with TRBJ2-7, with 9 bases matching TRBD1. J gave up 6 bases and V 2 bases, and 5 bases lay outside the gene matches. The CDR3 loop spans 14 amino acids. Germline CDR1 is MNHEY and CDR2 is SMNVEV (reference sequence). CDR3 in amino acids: CASSLGDRVAEQYF. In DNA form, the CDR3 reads TGTGCCAGCAGTTTAGGGGACAGGGTGGCCGAGCAGTACTTC.

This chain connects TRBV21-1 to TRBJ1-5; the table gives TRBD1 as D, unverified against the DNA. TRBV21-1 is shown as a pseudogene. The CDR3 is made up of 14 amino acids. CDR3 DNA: TGTGCCAGCAGCAAGGACAGGGGACGTCAGCCCCAGCATTTT. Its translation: CASSKDRGRQPQHF.

The CDR3 region has the DNA TGTGCCAGCAGTCTCAGACTAGCCGGAGCCTACGAGCAGTACTTC. Its protein is CASSLRLAGAYEQYF. The chain recombines TRBV7-9 with TRBJ2-7; 7 bases match TRBD2. Germline V gene lookup returns CDR1 SEHNR and CDR2 FQNEAQ (reference sequence). Trimming removed 6 bases from V and 2 bases from J; junction bases left unmatched: 10. The CDR3 is made up of 15 amino acids. The entire variable domain, with the rest obtained from reference TRBV7-9 and TRBJ2-7, is as follows: DTGVSQNPRHKITKRGQNVTFRCDPISEHNRLYWYRQTLGQGPEFLTYFQNEAQLEKSRLLSDRFSAERPKGSFSTLEIQRTEQGDSAMYLCASSLRLAGAYEQYFGPGTRLTVT.

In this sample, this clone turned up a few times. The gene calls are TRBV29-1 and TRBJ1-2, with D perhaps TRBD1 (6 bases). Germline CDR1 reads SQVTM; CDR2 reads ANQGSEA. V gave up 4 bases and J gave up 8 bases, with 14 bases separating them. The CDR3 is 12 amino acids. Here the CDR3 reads CSVVWGLRGYTF. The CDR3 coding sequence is TGCAGCGTTGTTTGGGGGCTCCGGGGCTACACCTTC. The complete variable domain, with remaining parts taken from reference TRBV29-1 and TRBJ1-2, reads SAVISQKPSRDICQRGTSLTIQCQVDSQVTMMFWYRQQPGQSLTLIATANQGSEATYESGFVIDKFPISRPNLTFSTLTVSNMSPEDSSIYLCSVVWGLRGYTFGSGTRLTVV.

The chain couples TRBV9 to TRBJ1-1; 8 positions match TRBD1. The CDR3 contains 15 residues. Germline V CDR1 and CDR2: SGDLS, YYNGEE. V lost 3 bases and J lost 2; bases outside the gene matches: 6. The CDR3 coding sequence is TGTGCCAGCAGCGCTGGACAGGGAGTCAACACTGAAGCTTTCTTT. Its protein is CASSAGQGVNTEAFF.

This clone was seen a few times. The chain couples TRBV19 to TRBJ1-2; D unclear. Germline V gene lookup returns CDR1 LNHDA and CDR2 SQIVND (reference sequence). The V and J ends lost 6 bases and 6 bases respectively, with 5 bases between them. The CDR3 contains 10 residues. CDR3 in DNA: TGTGCCAGTAGGCAGAATGGCTACACCTTC. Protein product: CASRQNGYTF. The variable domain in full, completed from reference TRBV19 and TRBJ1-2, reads DGGITQSPKYLFRKEGQNVTLSCEQNLNHDAMYWYRQDPGQGLRLIYYSQIVNDFQKGDIAEGYSVSREKKESFPLTVTSAQKNPTAFYLCASRQNGYTFGSGTRLTVV.

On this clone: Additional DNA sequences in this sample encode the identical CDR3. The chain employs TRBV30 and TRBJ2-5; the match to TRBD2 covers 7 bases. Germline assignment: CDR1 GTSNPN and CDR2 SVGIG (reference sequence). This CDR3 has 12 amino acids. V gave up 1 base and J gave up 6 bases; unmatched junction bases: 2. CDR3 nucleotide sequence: TGTGCCTGGAGTGGGGGGGGAAAGACCCAGTACTTC. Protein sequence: CAWSGGGKTQYF.

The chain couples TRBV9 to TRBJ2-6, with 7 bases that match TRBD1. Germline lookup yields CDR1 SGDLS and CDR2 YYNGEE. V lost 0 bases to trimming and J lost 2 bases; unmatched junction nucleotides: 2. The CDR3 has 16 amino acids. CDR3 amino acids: CASSVDRGTGANVLTF. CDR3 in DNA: TGTGCCAGCAGCGTAGACAGGGGCACTGGGGCCAACGTCCTGACTTTC.

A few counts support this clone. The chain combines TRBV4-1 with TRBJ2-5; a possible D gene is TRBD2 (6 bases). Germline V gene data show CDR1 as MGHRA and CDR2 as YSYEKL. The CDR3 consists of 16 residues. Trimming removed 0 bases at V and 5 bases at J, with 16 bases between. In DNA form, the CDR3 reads TGCGCCAGCAGCCAAGAGTTTGGGGAGGTTTCGGAGACCCAGTACTTC. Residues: CASSQEFGEVSETQYF.